The rows below give T cell receptor beta chains drawn from one sample of a study of T-cell reconstitution after alpha-beta-depleted transplantation in children. TCRdb independently ran MiXCR on the PCR reads; one entry per CDR3 protein. The sample carries about 580,000 distinct CDR3 sequences, 20% to 25% recorded once. The specimen was PBMCs, mostly from graft donor cells, collected 360 days after TCRalphabeta/CD19-depleted stem cell transplant. These receptors originate from a boy younger than two who had a stem cell transplant for acute myeloid leukemia, so the T cells may come from the graft donor. Each CDR3 is given with its conserved first and last residue. D genes are given only for firm matches. Not every row has a clone size; where given, it reads once, few, many or a size class.

V gene	J gene	clone size	D gene	CDR3 protein	CDR3 DNA
TRBV20-1	TRBJ2-7	.	TRBD1	CSAQTGTIYEQYF	TGCAGTGCTCAGACAGGGACCATTTACGAGCAGTACTTC
TRBV9	TRBJ2-7	once	TRBD1	CASSVEPGQGAYEQYF	TGTGCCAGCAGCGTCGAACCGGGACAGGGGGCCTACGAGCAGTACTTC
TRBV28	TRBJ2-1	few	TRBD2	CASTLAVSSYNEQFF	TGTGCCAGCACACTAGCGGTGAGCTCCTACAATGAGCAGTTCTTC
TRBV18	TRBJ1-5	.	.	CASSPGVAGHSNQPQHF	TGTGCCAGCTCACCAGGGGTGGCAGGACATAGCAATCAGCCCCAGCATTTT
TRBV10-3	TRBJ1-6	many	.	CAISGSGINSPLHF	TGTGCCATCAGTGGATCGGGGATTAATTCACCCCTCCACTTT
TRBV6-2/TRBV6-3	TRBJ2-5	few	.	CASSQGLIVETQYF	TGTGCCAGCAGCCAAGGACTAATAGTGGAGACCCAGTACTTC
TRBV6-1	TRBJ2-7	few	.	CASNHRTVSYEQYF	TGTGCCAGCAACCATAGGACAGTCTCCTACGAGCAGTACTTC
TRBV14	TRBJ2-1	many	.	CASSQVNLFETVNEQFF	TGTGCCAGCAGCCAAGTCAACCTATTTGAAACCGTCAATGAGCAGTTCTTC
TRBV20-1	TRBJ2-1	many	.	CSAKETRIINEQFF	TGCAGTGCTAAGGAGACTAGGATTATCAATGAGCAGTTCTTC
TRBV3-1	TRBJ1-5	many	.	CASSQDYGNQPQHF	TGTGCCAGCAGCCAAGATTACGGGAATCAGCCCCAGCATTTT
TRBV7-8	TRBJ1-4	.	.	CASSFGRINEKLFF	TGTGCCAGCAGCTTCGGACGGATTAATGAAAAACTGTTTTTT
TRBV29-1	TRBJ1-1	.	.	CSVVGSGLSTEAFF	TGCAGCGTTGTGGGGAGTGGATTGAGCACTGAAGCTTTCTTT
TRBV13	TRBJ1-2	.	.	CASSSASEGHGGYTF	TGTGCCAGCAGCTCCGCCTCTGAGGGGCATGGAGGCTACACCTTC
TRBV20-1	TRBJ2-3	.	.	CSARPYADTQYF	TGCAGTGCTAGACCCTATGCAGATACGCAGTATTTT
TRBV9	TRBJ2-7	few	.	CASSVDEGYEQYF	TGTGCCAGCAGCGTAGATGAGGGCTACGAGCAGTACTTC